Listed here are 11 T cell receptor beta chains from one sample, sequenced in a study of neoadjuvant nivolumab and ipilimumab in lung cancer. Profiled with immunoSEQ multiplex PCR; TCRdb holds only in-frame clones, not every one. Found here are 15,000 to 20,000 clones, roughly 80% of them singletons; the top ten hold about 8.8%. The sample here was tumor tissue, taken after neoadjuvant nivolumab, alone or with ipilimumab, at or shortly before surgery. All receptors come from an adult with non-small cell lung cancer.

The CDR3 bases are TGTGCCAGCAGGGGACAGGGTAATTCACCCCTCCACTTT. Its protein product is CASRGQGNSPLHF. The chain couples TRBV2 to TRBJ1-6; 9 nucleotides align to TRBD1. The CDR3 covers 13 residues. Germline trimming cut 6 bases from V and 6 bases from J; bases unmatched to any gene: 0. Germline CDR1 SNHLY, CDR2 FYNNEI.

The V gene is TRBV7-8, the J gene TRBJ2-5, with D tentatively TRBD1 or TRBD2 (6 bases each). V shed 2 bases and J shed 4 bases, with 23 bases lying between them. Per the germline V gene, CDR1 is SGHVS and CDR2 is FQNEAQ. The CDR3 totals 18 residues. The CDR3 region has the DNA TGTGCCAGCAGCTTAAACCCTGAGTCGGGGGCCAGGATAGAGACCCAGTACTTC. Translation gives CASSLNPESGARIETQYF.

The V and J genes are TRBV7-2 and TRBJ2-7; 7 nucleotides agree with TRBD2. The CDR3 sequence is 15 residues long. The V segment lost 5 bases and the J segment 2 bases; nucleotides outside the gene matches: 9. The germline V gene encodes CDR1 SGHTA and CDR2 FQGNSA. CDR3 amino acids: CASSPTGRGAYEQYF. The CDR3 bases are TGTGCCAGCAGCCCAACGGGACGGGGGGCCTACGAGCAGTACTTC.

The chain couples TRBV7-3 to TRBJ1-2, with D perhaps TRBD1 (6 bases). The V end lost 5 bases, the J end lost 6 bases, and 13 bases lay between the germline ends. This CDR3 comprises 13 residues. CDR1 is SGHTA and CDR2 is FQGTGA in the germline V gene. The CDR3 region has the DNA TGTGCCAGCAGCCCGACAGGCGGGGATGGCTACACCTTC. Its translation: CASSPTGGDGYTF.

The CDR3 sequence is CASRSTGQETQYF. The CDR3 nucleotides are TGTGCCAGCAGGTCGACGGGGCAAGAGACCCAGTACTTC. This chain connects TRBV7-9 to TRBJ2-5, with D perhaps TRBD2 (5 bases). Germline V gene lookup returns CDR1 SEHNR and CDR2 FQNEAQ (reference sequence). The CDR3 loop spans 13 amino acids. With 6 bases removed from V and 2 bases from J, the gap between germline ends came to 10 bases. Full variable domain (rest looked up from reference TRBV7-9 and TRBJ2-5): DTGVSQNPRHKITKRGQNVTFRCDPISEHNRLYWYRQTLGQGPEFLTYFQNEAQLEKSRLLSDRFSAERPKGSFSTLEIQRTEQGDSAMYLCASRSTGQETQYFGPGTRLLVL.

The J gene is TRBJ1-6, the V gene TRBV5-7, with D possibly TRBD1 on 5 matching bases. TRBV5-7 is given ORF status, its function remaining uncertain. V dropped 7 bases and J dropped 6 bases, with 14 bases sitting between them. CDR3 length: 14 amino acids. The CDR3 loop is CASPEGAPNSPLHF. CDR3 sequence (DNA): TGTGCCAGCCCGGAAGGGGCCCCTAATTCACCCCTCCACTTT.

This clone has a single count. The chain recombines TRBV11-3 with TRBJ2-1; D uncertain. The V gene lost 0 bases and the J gene lost 3 bases, with 3 bases spanning the gap. This CDR3 has 13 residues. Germline loops: CDR1 SGHNT, CDR2 YENEEA. The CDR3 DNA reads as TGTGCCAGCAGCTTAGACGGCTACAATGAGCAGTTCTTC. It is translated as CASSLDGYNEQFF.

The chain is built from TRBV5-1 and TRBJ1-5; 7 bases align to TRBD1. V shed 0 bases, J shed 2 bases, and the junction held 5 bases outside the gene matches. The CDR3 contains 16 residues. Germline CDR1 reads SGHRS; CDR2 reads YFSETQ. This CDR3 is CASSLEGASGNQPQHF. For the CDR3, the DNA is TGCGCCAGCAGCTTGGAGGGGGCTTCTGGCAATCAGCCCCAGCATTTT.

The V and J genes are TRBV5-4 and TRBJ2-1; 10 bases map to TRBD2. This CDR3 is built from 17 residues. The trim removed 4 bases at V and 4 bases at J, leaving 11 bases unmatched. Germline lookup yields CDR1 SGHNT and CDR2 YYREEE (reference sequence). CDR3 sequence: CASSGSSGGVVYNEQFF. The DNA of the CDR3 is TGTGCCAGCAGCGGGTCTAGCGGGGGTGTCGTTTACAATGAGCAGTTCTTC.

This chain joins TRBV9 and TRBJ2-5; TRBD2 might be the D (7 bases). This CDR3 is 15 amino acids long. Trimming took off 0 bases at V and 4 bases at J, with 13 bases between the two ends. Per the germline V gene, CDR1 is SGDLS and CDR2 is YYNGEE. CDR3 protein: CASSVAVGGPETQYF. In nucleotides, the CDR3 is TGTGCCAGCAGCGTAGCTGTGGGGGGGCCAGAGACCCAGTACTTC.

The rearrangement joins TRBV11-2 to TRBJ1-6, with 8 bases identical to TRBD1. The V segment lost 5 bases and the J segment 9 bases; nucleotides outside the gene matches: 9. CDR3 size: 15 residues. Germline loops: CDR1 SGHAT, CDR2 FQNNGV. The CDR3 DNA follows: TGTGCCAGCAGCGCAACGACAGGGGCGAGTTCACCCCTCCACTTT. This encodes CASSATTGASSPLHF. Combining the CDR3 with reference TRBV11-2 and TRBJ1-6 gives the whole variable domain EAGVAQSPRYKIIEKRQSVAFWCNPISGHATLYWYQQILGQGPKLLIQFQNNGVVDDSQLPKDRFSAERLKGVDSTLKIQPAKLEDSAVYLCASSATTGASSPLHFGNGTRLTVT.